The next 26 T cell receptor beta chains were all read from a single sample in a study of T cells after yellow fever vaccination. TCRdb reanalysed the 5' RACE reads using MiXCR and keeps one entry per CDR3 protein. The sample has some 300,000 distinct CDR3 sequences, 8.5% to 10% seen once. The sequenced sample was CD4+ T cells sorted from PBMCs, obtained 5 days after the yellow fever booster vaccination. The receptor source for this set is a man in his late teens or twenties who received the YFV17D yellow fever vaccine.

This clonotype has at least ten counts. The V gene is TRBV23-1, the J gene TRBJ2-1, with D unclear. TRBV23-1 falls under the ORF class, with uncertain function. Trimming took 3 bases from V and 3 from J, leaving 21 bases between them. The CDR3 is made up of 18 amino acids. CDR3 nucleotides: TGCGCCAGCAGTCAGTTTAGTCGAGCCTCCACCTTCTACAATGAGCAGTTCTTC. This codes for CASSQFSRASTFYNEQFF.

The chain joins TRBV7-2 to TRBJ2-1; 13 bases are shared with TRBD2. This CDR3 has 16 amino acids. Looked up from germline, CDR1 is SGHTA and CDR2 is FQGNSA. J gave up 2 bases and V 5 bases, and 3 bases lay outside the gene matches. CDR3: CASSELAGGAYNEQFF. The CDR3 region has the DNA TGTGCCAGCAGCGAACTAGCGGGGGGGGCCTACAATGAGCAGTTCTTC.

This clonotype was recorded many times. The rearrangement links TRBV13 to TRBJ1-1; D might be TRBD1 (5 bases). Germline V gene sequence: CDR1 PRHDT, CDR2 FYEKMQ (reference sequence). Trimming cost V 5 bases and J 10 bases, with 26 bases left between them. The CDR3 covers 16 residues. The CDR3, as DNA: TGTGCCAGCAGCCGACTCGGGGCGGGGCCAACCCTTGGAGCTTTCTTT. It specifies CASSRLGAGPTLGAFF.

The rearrangement links TRBV12-3 or TRBV12-4 to TRBJ1-2; D remains ambiguous. V was pared by 5 bases and J by 0 bases, with 16 bases between. The CDR3 covers 16 residues. Here the CDR3 DNA reads TGTGCCAGCAGTCCACTGGGCGGCGAAGCTAACTATGGCTACACCTTC. This encodes CASSPLGGEANYGYTF.

This clonotype was recorded at least ten times. This chain joins TRBV20-1 and TRBJ1-3; a possible D gene is TRBD1 (5 bases). V dropped 4 bases and J dropped 6 bases, with 16 bases sitting between them. The CDR3 has 14 residues. Looked up from germline, CDR1 is DFQATT and CDR2 is SNEGSKA (reference sequence). This CDR3 is CSANRDLGVNTIYF. In nucleotides, the CDR3 is TGCAGTGCTAACCGGGACCTAGGGGTAAACACCATATATTTT.

This clonotype showed up just a few times. The CDR3 DNA sequence: TGTGCCAGCAGCTTAGCGGGGGGCAGTGCAGATACGCAGTATTTT. It yields the protein CASSLAGGSADTQYF. The rearrangement joins TRBV7-2 to TRBJ2-3; the D gene could be TRBD1 or TRBD2 (6 bases each). The CDR3 is 15 residues long. The germline gives CDR1 SGHTA, CDR2 FQGNSA. Trimming shortened V by 0 bases and J by 4 bases, and 11 bases separated the two germline ends.

This clonotype has only a few counts. The V and J genes are TRBV27 and TRBJ2-3; D is perhaps TRBD2 (6 bases). The CDR3 runs to 15 residues. The V gene's germline CDR1 is MNHEY and CDR2 SMNVEV (reference sequence). The V end was cut by 3 bases, the J end by 1 base, with 11 bases between. This CDR3 is CASSLGWRGTDTQYF. The CDR3 bases are TGTGCCAGCAGTTTGGGGTGGAGGGGCACAGATACGCAGTATTTT.

There are many counts of this clonotype. The chain has TRBV5-1 and TRBJ1-1; 8 nucleotides line up with TRBD1. Germline CDR1 SGHRS, CDR2 YFSETQ. The CDR3 consists of 13 residues. V was clipped by 4 bases and J by 10 bases; unmatched bases: 9. The CDR3 here is CASSEDQGARAFF. The CDR3 region has the DNA TGCGCCAGCAGCGAGGATCAGGGGGCGAGAGCTTTCTTT. The full variable domain, in which reference TRBV5-1 and TRBJ1-1 provide the parts outside the CDR3, is KAGVTQTPRYLIKTRGQQVTLSCSPISGHRSVSWYQQTPGQGLQFLFEYFSETQRNKGNFPGRFSGRQFSNSRSEMNVSTLELGDSALYLCASSEDQGARAFFGQGTRLTVV.

Only a few counts were recorded for this clonotype. The V and J genes are TRBV5-6 and TRBJ2-5, with D possibly matching TRBD1 (5 bases). Germline CDR1 is SGHDT and CDR2 is YYEEEE. With 7 bases removed from V and 2 bases from J, the gap between germline ends came to 12 bases. The CDR3 is 13 residues long. The CDR3 sequence: CASSGPRQETQYF. CDR3 nucleotides: TGTGCCAGCTCAGGGCCCAGACAAGAGACCCAGTACTTC.

V gene TRBV4-3 combines with J gene TRBJ1-2; the match to TRBD1 covers 10 bases. The junction had 14 bases not matched to a gene; V was cut back by 0 bases and J by 4 bases. The CDR3 sequence is 19 residues long. CDR1 LGHNA and CDR2 YSLEER come from the germline V gene. In nucleotides, the CDR3 is TGCGCCAGCAGCCAAGATACCGGGACAGGGGCAGTTGTCGGCTATGGCTACACCTTC. Translated: CASSQDTGTGAVVGYGYTF.

This clonotype was observed at least ten times. J is TRBJ2-7 and V is TRBV20-1, with D possibly being TRBD1 (5 bases). The CDR3 has 14 residues. The ends were cut back, 0 bases at V and 7 bases at J, with 16 bases in the middle. Germline-derived CDR1 and CDR2 are DFQATT and SNEGSKA (reference sequence). The CDR3: CSARDALGPGEQYF. Here the CDR3 DNA reads TGCAGTGCTAGAGACGCCCTTGGACCAGGGGAGCAGTACTTC.

The CDR3 here is CASSLTSDPGYGYTF. The CDR3 nucleotides are TGCGCCAGCAGCTTGACCTCCGACCCCGGGTATGGCTACACCTTC. This rearrangement joins TRBV5-1 to TRBJ1-2; no reliable D call. CDR3 length: 15 residues. Germline V gene sequence: CDR1 SGHRS, CDR2 YFSETQ. Trimming removed 1 base from V and 5 bases from J, with 15 bases in between. Based on the CDR3 plus reference TRBV5-1 and TRBJ1-2, the full variable domain is KAGVTQTPRYLIKTRGQQVTLSCSPISGHRSVSWYQQTPGQGLQFLFEYFSETQRNKGNFPGRFSGRQFSNSRSEMNVSTLELGDSALYLCASSLTSDPGYGYTFGSGTRLTVV.

V is TRBV28 and J is TRBJ2-7; D uncertain. CDR3 length: 12 amino acids. V was pared by 5 bases and J by 0 bases, with 5 bases between. Germline loops: CDR1 MDHEN, CDR2 SYDVKM. In DNA form, the CDR3 reads TGTGCCAGCAGTCCAAGCTCCTACGAGCAGTACGTC. Translation gives CASSPSSYEQYV.

A few counts support this clonotype. The V gene is TRBV6-5, the J gene TRBJ1-4; D gene ambiguous. CDR1 MNHEY and CDR2 SVGAGI come from the germline V gene. This CDR3 comprises 15 residues. V lost 4 bases and J 8 bases, leaving 17 bases between the germline ends. The CDR3 loop reads CASSSGMRVGEKLFF. The CDR3, as DNA: TGTGCCAGCAGTTCGGGGATGAGGGTGGGGGAAAAACTGTTTTTT.

This clonotype was recorded at least ten times. The chain employs TRBV5-1 and TRBJ2-3, with 8 bases identical to TRBD1. Germline V gene sequence: CDR1 SGHRS, CDR2 YFSETQ. The ends lost 5 bases at V and 1 base at J; junction bases unmatched: 9. The CDR3 consists of 16 residues. The CDR3 is CASRSPGGEGTDTQYF. CDR3 bases: TGCGCCAGCAGATCACCAGGGGGCGAAGGCACAGATACGCAGTATTTT.

This rearrangement joins TRBV7-2 to TRBJ1-1; D unclear. V shed 2 bases and J shed 0 bases, with 10 bases lying between them. Germline V gives CDR1 SGHTA, CDR2 FQGNSA. This CDR3 contains 15 residues. The CDR3 loop is CASSLRGPLNTEAFF. In DNA, the CDR3 is TGTGCCAGCAGCTTAAGAGGACCGCTGAACACTGAAGCTTTCTTT. Together with reference TRBV7-2 and TRBJ1-1, the CDR3 gives the full variable domain: GAGVSQSPSNKVTEKGKDVELRCDPISGHTALYWYRQSLGQGLEFLIYFQGNSAPDKSGLPSDRFSAERTGGSVSTLTIQRTQQEDSAVYLCASSLRGPLNTEAFFGQGTRLTVV.

V is TRBV5-1 and J is TRBJ2-1; 9 nucleotides align to TRBD2. Germline assignment: CDR1 SGHRS and CDR2 YFSETQ. This CDR3 region has 16 residues. J gave up 8 bases and V 4 bases, and 13 bases lay outside the gene matches. CDR3 protein: CASSPQGAGGADEQFF. The CDR3 region has the DNA TGCGCCAGCAGCCCCCAAGGGGCGGGGGGGGCAGATGAGCAGTTCTTC. The complete variable domain, with remaining parts taken from reference TRBV5-1 and TRBJ2-1, reads KAGVTQTPRYLIKTRGQQVTLSCSPISGHRSVSWYQQTPGQGLQFLFEYFSETQRNKGNFPGRFSGRQFSNSRSEMNVSTLELGDSALYLCASSPQGAGGADEQFFGPGTRLTVL.

The genes are TRBV11-2 and TRBJ1-3; D remains unclear. This CDR3 is built from 15 residues. CDR1 and CDR2 (germline): SGHAT, FQNNGV. V gave up 5 bases and J gave up 1 base, with 12 bases separating them. The CDR3 protein is CASSPVGGSGNTIYF. As DNA, the CDR3 is TGTGCCAGCAGCCCAGTCGGCGGATCTGGAAACACCATATATTTT.

This rearrangement joins TRBV27 to TRBJ1-1; no definite D call. Germline V gene lookup returns CDR1 MNHEY and CDR2 SMNVEV (reference sequence). Deletions cut 7 bases from V and 0 bases from J, with 9 bases between. The CDR3 contains 13 residues. The CDR3 DNA reads as TGTGCCAGCAACACGGCTATGAACACTGAAGCTTTCTTT. This translates into CASNTAMNTEAFF.

This clonotype was counted only a few times. The chain uses TRBV20-1 and TRBJ2-7; D unresolved. The germline CDR1 and CDR2 sequences are DFQATT and SNEGSKA (reference sequence). V was pared by 5 bases and J by 2 bases, with 10 bases between. The CDR3 consists of 12 residues. The CDR3 DNA reads TGCAGTGCTCGCCGTGGTGCCTACGAGCAGTACTTC. It specifies CSARRGAYEQYF.

This clonotype was counted only a few times. The genes are TRBV27 and TRBJ2-3; D might be TRBD2 (7 bases). Germline loops: CDR1 MNHEY, CDR2 SMNVEV (reference sequence). The CDR3 consists of 18 residues. Trimming removed 1 base from V and 5 bases from J, with 22 bases in between. In nucleotides, the CDR3 is TGTGCCAGCAGTTTATTGGGAAGTGGAGGGGGGGCAGGAGATACGCAGTATTTT. Residues: CASSLLGSGGGAGDTQYF.

The table lists this clonotype with a few counts. This chain uses TRBV19 with TRBJ2-7, with no clear D. The CDR3 sequence is 14 residues long. Trimming stripped 0 bases from V and 0 bases from J, with 6 bases between. Germline V gene data show CDR1 as LNHDA and CDR2 as SQIVND (reference sequence). CDR3 loop: CASSIDVFSYEQYV. The CDR3 DNA reads TGTGCCAGTAGTATAGACGTCTTCTCCTACGAGCAGTACGTC.

V usage is TRBV5-1 and J usage is TRBJ1-4; D call uncertain. The CDR3 has 16 amino acids. V lost 4 bases and J 7 bases, leaving 20 bases between the germline ends. Germline-derived CDR1 and CDR2 are SGHRS and YFSETQ. The CDR3 region has the DNA TGCGCCAGCAGCCGTACTGGTCCCGGCGAAGGTGAAAAACTGTTTTTT. Its protein is CASSRTGPGEGEKLFF.

This chain joins TRBV6-2 or TRBV6-3 and TRBJ1-5; 11 bases match TRBD1. Germline trimming cut 4 bases from V and 2 bases from J; bases unmatched to any gene: 4. CDR1 is MNHEY and CDR2 is SVGEGT in the germline V gene. This CDR3 is built from 16 residues. This CDR3 reads CASSFWDRGGNQPQHF. The DNA of the CDR3 is TGTGCCAGCAGTTTCTGGGACAGGGGGGGCAATCAGCCCCAGCATTTT.

V is TRBV20-1 and J is TRBJ1-6, with TRBD1 matching 9 bases. Germline CDR1 DFQATT, CDR2 SNEGSKA (reference sequence). J was trimmed by 6 bases and V by 6 bases; bases with no gene match: 9. CDR3 length: 15 amino acids. The CDR3 protein is CSAPGQGLINSPLHF. CDR3 nucleotide sequence: TGCAGTGCACCCGGACAGGGGCTGATTAATTCACCCCTCCACTTT.

Ten or more counts support this clonotype. The CDR3: CASSLIAGTYNEQFF. CDR3 DNA: TGTGCCAGCAGCTTAATCGCCGGGACCTACAATGAGCAGTTCTTC. This chain connects TRBV7-3 to TRBJ2-1; D may be TRBD2 (5 bases). The CDR3 has 15 amino acids. Germline assignment: CDR1 SGHTA and CDR2 FQGTGA. Trimming stripped 1 base from V and 2 bases from J, with 9 bases between. Variable domain in full (rest from reference TRBV7-3 and TRBJ2-1): GAGVSQTPSNKVTEKGKYVELRCDPISGHTALYWYRQSLGQGPEFLIYFQGTGAADDSGLPNDRFFAVRPEGSVSTLKIQRTERGDSAVYLCASSLIAGTYNEQFFGPGTRLTVL.